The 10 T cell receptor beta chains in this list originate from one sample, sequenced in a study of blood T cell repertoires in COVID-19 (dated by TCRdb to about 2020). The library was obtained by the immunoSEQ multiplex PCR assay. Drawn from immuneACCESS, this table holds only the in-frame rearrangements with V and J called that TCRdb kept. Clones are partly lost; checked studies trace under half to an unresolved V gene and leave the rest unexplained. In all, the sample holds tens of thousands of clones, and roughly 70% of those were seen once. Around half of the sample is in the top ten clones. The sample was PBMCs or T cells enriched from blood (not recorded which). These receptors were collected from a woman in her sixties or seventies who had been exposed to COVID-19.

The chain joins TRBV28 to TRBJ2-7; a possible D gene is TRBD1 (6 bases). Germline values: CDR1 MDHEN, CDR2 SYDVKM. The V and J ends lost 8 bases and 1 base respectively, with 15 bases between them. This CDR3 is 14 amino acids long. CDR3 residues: CASCQGGRSYEQYF. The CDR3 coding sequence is TGTGCCAGCTGCCAAGGGGGTAGGTCCTACGAGCAGTACTTC.

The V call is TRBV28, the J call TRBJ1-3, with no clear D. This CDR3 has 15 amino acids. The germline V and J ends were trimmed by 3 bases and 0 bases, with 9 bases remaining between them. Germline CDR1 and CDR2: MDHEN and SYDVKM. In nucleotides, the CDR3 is TGTGCCAGCAGTTTCCGGTATCCCTCTGGAAACACCATATATTTT. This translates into CASSFRYPSGNTIYF.

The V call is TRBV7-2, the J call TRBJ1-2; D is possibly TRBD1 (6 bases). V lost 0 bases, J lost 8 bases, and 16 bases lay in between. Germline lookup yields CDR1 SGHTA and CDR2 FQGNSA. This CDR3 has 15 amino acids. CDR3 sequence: CASSLATGPGVGYTF. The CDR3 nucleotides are TGTGCCAGCAGCTTAGCCACAGGGCCAGGGGTGGGCTACACCTTC.

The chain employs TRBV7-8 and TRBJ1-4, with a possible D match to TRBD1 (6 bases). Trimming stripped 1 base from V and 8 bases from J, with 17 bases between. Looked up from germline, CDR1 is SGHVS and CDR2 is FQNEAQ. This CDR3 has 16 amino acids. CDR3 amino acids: CASSLVNRGGNEKLFF. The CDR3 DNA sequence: TGTGCCAGCAGCTTAGTCAACAGAGGGGGAAACGAAAAACTGTTTTTT.

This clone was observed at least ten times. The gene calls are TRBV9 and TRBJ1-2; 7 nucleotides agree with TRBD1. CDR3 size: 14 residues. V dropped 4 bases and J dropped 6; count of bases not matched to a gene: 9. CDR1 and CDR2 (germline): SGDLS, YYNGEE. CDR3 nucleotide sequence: TGTGCCAGCAGCCCTAACGACAGGGCCCATGGCTACACCTTC. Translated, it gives CASSPNDRAHGYTF.

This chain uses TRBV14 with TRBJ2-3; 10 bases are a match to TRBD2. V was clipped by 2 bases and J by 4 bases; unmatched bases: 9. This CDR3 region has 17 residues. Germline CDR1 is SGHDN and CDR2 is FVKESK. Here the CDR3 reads CASSQQLSGRIADTQYF. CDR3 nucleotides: TGTGCCAGCAGCCAACAACTTAGCGGGAGGATAGCAGATACGCAGTATTTT.

CDR3 coding DNA: TGTGCCAGCAGCTTAGTCACAGCCACAGATACGCAGTATTTT. It specifies CASSLVTATDTQYF. V is TRBV7-8 and J is TRBJ2-3; D remains ambiguous. CDR1 SGHVS and CDR2 FQNEAQ come from the germline V gene. Between the trimmed V and J ends, which lost 1 base and 2 bases, there was a span of 7 bases. This CDR3 has 14 residues.

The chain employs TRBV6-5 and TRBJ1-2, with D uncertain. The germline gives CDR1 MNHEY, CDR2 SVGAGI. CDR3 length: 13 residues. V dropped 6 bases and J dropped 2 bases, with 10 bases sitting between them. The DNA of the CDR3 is TGTGCCAGCAGCGTCGTTTTAAACTATGGCTACACCTTC. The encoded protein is CASSVVLNYGYTF.

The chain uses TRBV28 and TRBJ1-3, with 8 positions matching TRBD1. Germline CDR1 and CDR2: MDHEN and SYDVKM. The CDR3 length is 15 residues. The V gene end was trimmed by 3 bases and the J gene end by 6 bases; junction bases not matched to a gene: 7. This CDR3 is CASSFGQGAENTIYF. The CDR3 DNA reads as TGTGCCAGCAGTTTTGGTCAGGGGGCTGAAAACACCATATATTTT. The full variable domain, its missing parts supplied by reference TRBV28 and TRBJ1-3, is DVKVTQSSRYLVKRTGEKVFLECVQDMDHENMFWYRQDPGLGLRLIYFSYDVKMKEKGDIPEGYSVSREKKERFSLILESASTNQTSMYLCASSFGQGAENTIYFGEGSWLTVV.

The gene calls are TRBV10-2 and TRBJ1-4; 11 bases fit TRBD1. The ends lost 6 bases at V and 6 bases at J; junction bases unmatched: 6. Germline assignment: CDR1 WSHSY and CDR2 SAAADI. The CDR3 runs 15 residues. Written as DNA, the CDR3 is TGCGCCAGCAGAGGACCGGGACAGGGGGATGAAAAACTGTTTTTT. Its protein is CASRGPGQGDEKLFF.